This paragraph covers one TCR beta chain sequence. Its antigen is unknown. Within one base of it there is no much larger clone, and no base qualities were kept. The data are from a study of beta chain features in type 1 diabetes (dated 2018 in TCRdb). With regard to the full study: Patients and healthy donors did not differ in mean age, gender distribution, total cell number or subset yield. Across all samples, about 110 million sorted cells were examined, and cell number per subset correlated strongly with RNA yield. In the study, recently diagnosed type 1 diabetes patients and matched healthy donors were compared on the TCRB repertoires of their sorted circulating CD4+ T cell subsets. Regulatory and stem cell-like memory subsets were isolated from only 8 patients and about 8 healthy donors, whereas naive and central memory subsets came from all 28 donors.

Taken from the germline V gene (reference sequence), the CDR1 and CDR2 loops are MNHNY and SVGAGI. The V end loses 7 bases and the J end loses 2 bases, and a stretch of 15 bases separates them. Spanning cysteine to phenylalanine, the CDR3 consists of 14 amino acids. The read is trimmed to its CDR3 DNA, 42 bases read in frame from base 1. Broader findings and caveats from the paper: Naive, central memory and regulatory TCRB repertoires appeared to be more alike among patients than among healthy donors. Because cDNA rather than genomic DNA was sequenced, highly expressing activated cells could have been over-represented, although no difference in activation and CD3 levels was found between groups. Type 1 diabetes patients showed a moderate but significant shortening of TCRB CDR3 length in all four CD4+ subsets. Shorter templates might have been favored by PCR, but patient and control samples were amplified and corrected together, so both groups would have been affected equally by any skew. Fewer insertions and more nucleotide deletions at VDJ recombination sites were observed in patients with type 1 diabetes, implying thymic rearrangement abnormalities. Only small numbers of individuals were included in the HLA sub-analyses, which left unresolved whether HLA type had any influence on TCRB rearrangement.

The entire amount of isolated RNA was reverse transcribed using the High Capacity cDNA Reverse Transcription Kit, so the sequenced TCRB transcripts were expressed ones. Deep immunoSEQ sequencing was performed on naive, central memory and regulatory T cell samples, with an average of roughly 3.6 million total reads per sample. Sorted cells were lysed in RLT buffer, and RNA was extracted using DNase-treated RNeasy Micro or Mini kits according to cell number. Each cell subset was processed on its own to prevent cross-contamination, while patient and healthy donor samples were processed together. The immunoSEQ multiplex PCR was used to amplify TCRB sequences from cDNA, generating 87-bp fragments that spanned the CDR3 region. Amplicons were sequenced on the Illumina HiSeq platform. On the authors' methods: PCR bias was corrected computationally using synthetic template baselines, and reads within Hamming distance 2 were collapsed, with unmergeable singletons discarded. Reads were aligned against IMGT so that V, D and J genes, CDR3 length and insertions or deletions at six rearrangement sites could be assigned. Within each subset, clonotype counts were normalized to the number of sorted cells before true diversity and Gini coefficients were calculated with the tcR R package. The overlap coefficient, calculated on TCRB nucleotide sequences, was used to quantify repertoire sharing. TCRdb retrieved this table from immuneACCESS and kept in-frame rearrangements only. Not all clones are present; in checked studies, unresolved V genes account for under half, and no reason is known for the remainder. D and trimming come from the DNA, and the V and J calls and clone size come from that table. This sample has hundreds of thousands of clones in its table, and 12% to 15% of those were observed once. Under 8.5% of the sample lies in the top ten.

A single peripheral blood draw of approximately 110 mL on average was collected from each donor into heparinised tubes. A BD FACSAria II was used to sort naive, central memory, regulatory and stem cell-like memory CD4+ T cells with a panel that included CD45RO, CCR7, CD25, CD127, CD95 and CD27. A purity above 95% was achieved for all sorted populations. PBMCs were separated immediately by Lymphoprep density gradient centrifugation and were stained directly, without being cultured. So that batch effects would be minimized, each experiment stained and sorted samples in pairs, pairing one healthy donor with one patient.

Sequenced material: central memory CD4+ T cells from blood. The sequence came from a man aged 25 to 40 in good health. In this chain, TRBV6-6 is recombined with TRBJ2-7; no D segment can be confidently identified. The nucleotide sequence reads TGTGCCAGCAAGATGGGCGGTGCTACCTACGAGCAGTACTTC. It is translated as CASKMGGATYEQYF.